A selection of T cell receptor beta chains follows, all from one sample in a study of blood T cell repertoires in COVID-19. Data came from immunoSEQ multiplex PCR; TCRdb stores just in-frame clones and leaves some out. This repertoire shows roughly 140,000 clones, under 80% found once; its top ten account for roughly 4.2%. Sequencing was performed on peripheral blood. These receptors were collected from a man aged 55 to 70 with acute or convalescent COVID-19. Both conserved end residues are part of each CDR3. Each record gives: CDR3 length, D gene, J gene, clone size, V gene, CDR3 protein, CDR3 DNA. A D gene is named only where the DNA matches it firmly. Not every row has a clone size; where given, it reads once, few, many or a size class.

cdr3_length: 13; d_call: TRBD1; j_call: TRBJ2-7; clone_size: .; v_call: TRBV9; cdr3_aa: CASGAGQGMEQYF; cdr3_nt: TGTGCCAGCGGGGCGGGACAGGGGATGGAGCAGTACTTC
cdr3_length: 16; d_call: TRBD2; j_call: TRBJ2-3; clone_size: .; v_call: TRBV10-3; cdr3_aa: CAISELGSGSLHTQYF; cdr3_nt: TGTGCCATCAGTGAGTTGGGTAGCGGGAGTTTGCATACGCAGTATTTT
cdr3_length: 14; d_call: .; j_call: TRBJ2-2; clone_size: .; v_call: TRBV19; cdr3_aa: CASSVQYLTGELFF; cdr3_nt: TGTGCCAGTAGTGTTCAGTACCTCACCGGGGAGCTGTTTTTT
cdr3_length: 17; d_call: .; j_call: TRBJ2-2; clone_size: .; v_call: TRBV4-1; cdr3_aa: CASSLYSQGLDTGELFF; cdr3_nt: TGCGCCAGCAGCCTATACTCACAGGGATTGGACACCGGGGAGCTGTTTTTT
cdr3_length: 12; d_call: .; j_call: TRBJ2-1; clone_size: .; v_call: TRBV2; cdr3_aa: CASSGLGQEQFF; cdr3_nt: TGTGCCAGCAGCGGTTTGGGCCAAGAGCAGTTCTTC
cdr3_length: 15; d_call: .; j_call: TRBJ2-7; clone_size: .; v_call: TRBV7-8; cdr3_aa: CASSRGQPTPYEQYF; cdr3_nt: TGTGCCAGCAGCCGAGGACAACCAACGCCGTACGAGCAGTACTTC
cdr3_length: 13; d_call: .; j_call: TRBJ2-2; clone_size: .; v_call: TRBV6-2/TRBV6-3; cdr3_aa: CASSYSQTGELFF; cdr3_nt: TGTGCCAGCAGTTACTCACAGACCGGGGAGCTGTTTTTT
cdr3_length: 14; d_call: TRBD2; j_call: TRBJ2-7; clone_size: .; v_call: TRBV7-2; cdr3_aa: CASRASGSHYEQYF; cdr3_nt: TGTGCCAGCAGGGCTAGCGGGAGCCACTACGAGCAGTACTTC
cdr3_length: 13; d_call: .; j_call: TRBJ2-5; clone_size: .; v_call: TRBV5-1; cdr3_aa: CASSISGQETQYF; cdr3_nt: TGCGCCAGCAGCATTAGCGGTCAAGAGACCCAGTACTTC
cdr3_length: 18; d_call: TRBD2; j_call: TRBJ2-2; clone_size: .; v_call: TRBV5-5; cdr3_aa: CASSTPGLAGVVGGELFF; cdr3_nt: TGTGCCAGCAGCACCCCGGGACTAGCGGGAGTAGTCGGCGGGGAGCTGTTTTTT
cdr3_length: 12; d_call: .; j_call: TRBJ1-5; clone_size: .; v_call: TRBV12-3/TRBV12-4; cdr3_aa: CASTANNQPQHF; cdr3_nt: TGTGCCAGCACCGCTAATAATCAGCCCCAGCATTTT
cdr3_length: 14; d_call: TRBD1; j_call: TRBJ2-7; clone_size: .; v_call: TRBV2; cdr3_aa: CASRSPGQGAEQYF; cdr3_nt: TGTGCCAGCAGATCTCCGGGACAGGGTGCGGAGCAGTACTTC
cdr3_length: 17; d_call: .; j_call: TRBJ2-7; clone_size: few; v_call: TRBV6-2/TRBV6-3; cdr3_aa: CASSASTTGTKAPEQYF; cdr3_nt: TGTGCCAGCAGTGCTTCGACGACCGGGACAAAGGCACCCGAGCAGTACTTC
cdr3_length: 14; d_call: TRBD2; j_call: TRBJ2-3; clone_size: .; v_call: TRBV10-3; cdr3_aa: CAISGGLGADTQYF; cdr3_nt: TGTGCCATCAGTGGGGGACTAGGGGCAGATACGCAGTATTTT
cdr3_length: 13; d_call: .; j_call: TRBJ2-3; clone_size: .; v_call: TRBV2; cdr3_aa: CASSVGASDTQYF; cdr3_nt: TGTGCCAGCAGTGTGGGGGCATCAGATACGCAGTATTTT
cdr3_length: 15; d_call: TRBD2; j_call: TRBJ2-1; clone_size: .; v_call: TRBV7-6; cdr3_aa: CASSLLAGGPNEQFF; cdr3_nt: TGTGCCAGCAGCTTACTAGCGGGAGGGCCAAATGAGCAGTTCTTC
cdr3_length: 14; d_call: TRBD1; j_call: TRBJ2-3; clone_size: few; v_call: TRBV5-1; cdr3_aa: CASSSNQGEGTQYF; cdr3_nt: TGCGCCAGCAGCTCCAACCAGGGGGAAGGTACGCAGTATTTT
cdr3_length: 13; d_call: TRBD1; j_call: TRBJ2-5; clone_size: .; v_call: TRBV7-6; cdr3_aa: CASSGTGGETQYF; cdr3_nt: TGTGCCAGCAGCGGGACAGGCGGGGAGACCCAGTACTTC
cdr3_length: 13; d_call: .; j_call: TRBJ2-2; clone_size: once; v_call: TRBV7-9; cdr3_aa: CASSRQDTGELFF; cdr3_nt: TGTGCCAGCAGCAGACAGGACACCGGGGAGCTGTTTTTT
cdr3_length: 14; d_call: .; j_call: TRBJ2-2; clone_size: .; v_call: TRBV3-1/TRBV3-2; cdr3_aa: CASSQDPGSGELFF; cdr3_nt: TGTGCCAGCAGCCAAGATCCAGGATCCGGGGAGCTGTTTTTT
cdr3_length: 15; d_call: .; j_call: TRBJ1-6; clone_size: .; v_call: TRBV18; cdr3_aa: CASSTDASSYSPLHF; cdr3_nt: TGTGCCAGCTCAACAGATGCTAGCTCCTATTCACCCCTCCACTTT
cdr3_length: 15; d_call: .; j_call: TRBJ2-5; clone_size: .; v_call: TRBV5-1; cdr3_aa: CASSLGQGGGETQYF; cdr3_nt: TGCGCCAGCAGCTTGGGACAGGGAGGAGGTGAGACCCAGTACTTC
cdr3_length: 14; d_call: TRBD1; j_call: TRBJ2-1; clone_size: .; v_call: TRBV5-1; cdr3_aa: CASTTGETYNEQFF; cdr3_nt: TGCGCCAGCACGACAGGGGAGACCTACAATGAGCAGTTCTTC
cdr3_length: 11; d_call: .; j_call: TRBJ2-2; clone_size: .; v_call: TRBV28; cdr3_aa: CASSFLGELFF; cdr3_nt: TGTGCCAGCAGTTTCCTCGGGGAGCTGTTTTTT
cdr3_length: 12; d_call: .; j_call: TRBJ1-2; clone_size: .; v_call: TRBV24-1; cdr3_aa: CATSENGYGYTF; cdr3_nt: TGTGCCACCAGTGAAAACGGGTATGGCTACACCTTC
cdr3_length: 15; d_call: TRBD1; j_call: TRBJ2-7; clone_size: .; v_call: TRBV9; cdr3_aa: CASSTGQGAGNEQYF; cdr3_nt: TGTGCCAGCAGCACGGGACAGGGGGCCGGGAACGAGCAGTACTTC
cdr3_length: 16; d_call: TRBD2; j_call: TRBJ2-7; clone_size: .; v_call: TRBV28; cdr3_aa: CASSLWGLAGGHEQYF; cdr3_nt: TGTGCCAGCAGTTTATGGGGACTAGCGGGAGGCCACGAGCAGTACTTC
cdr3_length: 14; d_call: TRBD2; j_call: TRBJ2-3; clone_size: .; v_call: TRBV6-5; cdr3_aa: CASQAGDRADTQYF; cdr3_nt: TGTGCCAGTCAAGCGGGAGATCGCGCAGATACGCAGTATTTT
cdr3_length: 16; d_call: .; j_call: TRBJ1-1; clone_size: .; v_call: TRBV10-1; cdr3_aa: CASSEWGGPGGTEAFF; cdr3_nt: TGCGCCAGCAGTGAGTGGGGAGGCCCAGGAGGCACTGAAGCTTTCTTT
cdr3_length: 14; d_call: .; j_call: TRBJ2-5; clone_size: few; v_call: TRBV10-1; cdr3_aa: CASSESGTIESQYF; cdr3_nt: TGCGCCAGCAGTGAGTCCGGGACAATCGAATCCCAGTACTTC
cdr3_length: 13; d_call: .; j_call: TRBJ1-1; clone_size: .; v_call: TRBV30; cdr3_aa: CAWSGQGWTEAFF; cdr3_nt: TGTGCCTGGAGTGGGCAGGGCTGGACTGAAGCTTTCTTT
cdr3_length: 14; d_call: TRBD2; j_call: TRBJ2-1; clone_size: .; v_call: TRBV6-5; cdr3_aa: CAGVLAGAYNEQFF; cdr3_nt: TGTGCCGGCGTGCTAGCGGGAGCCTACAATGAGCAGTTCTTC
cdr3_length: 15; d_call: TRBD1; j_call: TRBJ1-2; clone_size: .; v_call: TRBV27; cdr3_aa: CASRNPGQGGYGYTF; cdr3_nt: TGTGCCAGCAGAAACCCGGGACAGGGGGGTTATGGCTACACCTTC
cdr3_length: 13; d_call: .; j_call: TRBJ2-7; clone_size: .; v_call: TRBV12-3/TRBV12-4; cdr3_aa: CASSRDTPYEQYF; cdr3_nt: TGTGCCAGCAGCCGGGACACCCCCTACGAGCAGTACTTC
cdr3_length: 13; d_call: .; j_call: TRBJ2-7; clone_size: .; v_call: TRBV11-1; cdr3_aa: CASSLGGGYEQYF; cdr3_nt: TGTGCCAGCAGCTTAGGGGGAGGCTACGAGCAGTACTTC